Reported below is one T cell receptor beta chain. Its antigen specificity is not known. Base quality data are lacking; no much larger clone is found one base away. Other DNA sequences from this sample encode an identical CDR3 as well. Clipping removes 4 bases from V and 8 bases from J, with 6 as the unmatched junction base count. Taken from the germline V gene, the CDR1 and CDR2 loops are SQVTM and ANQGSEA. There are 13 amino acids in the CDR3, from cysteine to phenylalanine inclusive. Only the CDR3 part of the read is kept: 39 bases, read in frame from the first base. TCRbeta CDR3 regions were amplified from genomic DNA using the immunoSEQ Assay, a bias-controlled multiplex PCR. On the study's bioinformatics: Within the assay, amplification of reference gene primers was used to estimate how many nucleated cells each sample contained. Sequence reads were collapsed and filtered to measure the absolute abundance of every unique TCRbeta CDR3 rearrangement. Productive Simpson clonality was computed per sample as the square root of Simpson's diversity index over productive rearrangements. This immuneACCESS table, as held by TCRdb, lists in-frame sequences with V and J called but not all clones. Of the missing ones, under half trace to an unresolved V gene in checked studies; the others have no known cause. V, J and clone size were drawn from that table, and D and trimming were deduced from the DNA. For this sample there are nearly 250,000 clones; around 86% appear just once. The top ten clones comprise around 1.5% of the sample.

This record belongs to a study of blood T cell repertoires in COVID-19 (dated by TCRdb to the early 2020s). With respect to the entire study: Collaborator samples came from the United States, Italy and Spain and covered acute and convalescent phases of COVID-19. Where HLA class I and class II types were available, the types were taken from metadata supplied by the sample provider, not from assay-based typing. A freely available public database, intended as a resource for researchers studying the immune response to SARS-CoV-2, is where the repertoires were released. A de-identified subject ID, COVID-19 status, age in years and sex were almost always included in the sample metadata. The samples were drawn from two sources: the first 160 participants of the ongoing ImmuneRACE study, and 1,000 to 1,500 subjects contributed by 6 global collaborators. Subjects who had been exposed to COVID-19, were actively infected with it, or had recovered from it provided the deeply sampled blood TCRbeta repertoires that made up the dataset. The prospective study material was composed of cDNA or gDNA derived from T cells, B-cell-depleted T cells, or PBMCs.

The paper's findings and limits, for the study overall: The quantity of clinical and demographic metadata differed by source and by participant and was supplied without curation.

A second Seattle source provided samples from volunteer blood donors who had recovered from COVID-19. Whole blood was collected in K2EDTA tubes by collaborating institutions according to the institutions' own protocols. Collaborator samples were shipped for TCRbeta analysis as frozen whole blood, isolated PBMCs, or DNA extracted from either sample type. The rearrangement combines TRBV29-1 with TRBJ1-2, with TRBD1 identical over 11 junction bases. Material: peripheral blood. This receptor was identified in a woman in her sixties who had recovered from COVID-19. The nucleotide sequence reads TGCAGCGTTGTAGGACAGGGGGCATGGGGCTACACCTTC. It specifies CSVVGQGAWGYTF.